This T cell receptor (beta chain) was captured by sequencing in a study of beta chain features in type 1 diabetes (dated by TCRdb to 2017 to 2018). Concerning the study at large: No differences in mean age, gender distribution, total cell number or subset yield were found between patients and healthy donors. A total of around 100 million sorted cells were examined across all samples, and RNA yield correlated strongly with the number of cells per subset. In the study, TCRB repertoires of sorted circulating CD4+ T cell subsets from recently diagnosed type 1 diabetes patients were compared with those of matched healthy donors. Regulatory and stem cell-like memory subsets were isolated from only 8 patients and roughly 8 healthy donors, whereas naive and central memory subsets came from all 30 or so donors. What the authors observed across the whole study: At VDJ recombination sites, type 1 diabetes patients had fewer insertions and more deleted nucleotides, which implies abnormalities in thymic rearrangement. Naive, central memory and regulatory TCRB repertoires appeared to be more similar among patients than among healthy donors. A moderate but significant shortening of TCRB CDR3 length was observed in type 1 diabetes patients in all four CD4+ subsets. Because the HLA sub-analyses included only small numbers of individuals, any influence of HLA type on TCRB rearrangement was left unresolved. Shorter templates might have been favored by PCR, but patient and control samples were amplified and corrected together, so both groups would have been affected equally by any skew. Sequencing cDNA rather than genomic DNA could over-represent highly expressing activated cells, although activation and CD3 levels did not differ between groups.

The High Capacity cDNA Reverse Transcription Kit was used to reverse transcribe all of the isolated RNA, meaning that expressed TCRB transcripts were what got sequenced. Deep immunoSEQ sequencing was performed on naive, central memory and regulatory T cell samples, with an average of roughly 3.3 million total reads per sample. Sorted cells were lysed in RLT buffer and RNA was extracted with DNase-treated RNeasy Micro or Mini kits, depending on cell number. To prevent cross-contamination, each cell subset was processed individually, whereas patient and healthy donor samples were processed jointly. The immunoSEQ multiplex PCR was used to amplify TCRB sequences from cDNA, generating 87-bp fragments that spanned the CDR3 region. Sequencing of the amplicons was done on the Illumina HiSeq platform. The authors' pipeline ran thus. Synthetic template baselines were used to correct PCR bias computationally, reads within Hamming distance 2 were collapsed together, and singletons that could not be merged were discarded. Reads were aligned against IMGT to assign V, D and J genes, CDR3 length and insertions or deletions at six rearrangement sites. Within each subset, clonotype counts were normalized to the number of sorted cells before true diversity and Gini coefficients were calculated with the tcR R package. The overlap coefficient, calculated on TCRB nucleotide sequences, was used to measure repertoire sharing. This is the immuneACCESS table as TCRdb keeps it, with only in-frame sequences that have V and J called. A part of the clones is gone; compared with another copy, unresolved V genes explain less than half, and the rest is unexplained. The V and J calls and clone size were taken over from that table, and D and trimming were inferred from the DNA. The sample records 130,000 or so clones, 17% of which are singletons. 2.6% of the sample comes from the top ten.

Worth noting for this clone: The antigen this receptor binds is unknown. No per-base quality is available; no much larger clone lies one base away.

A single peripheral blood draw of about 120 mL on average was collected from each donor into heparinised tubes. A BD FACSAria II and a panel including CD45RO, CCR7, CD25, CD127, CD95 and CD27 were used to sort naive, central memory, regulatory and stem cell-like memory CD4+ T cells. Purity was above 95% for every sorted population. PBMCs were isolated immediately by Lymphoprep density gradient centrifugation and stained directly without culture. To minimize batch effects, samples were stained and sorted in pairs, one healthy donor with one patient per experiment. Taken from cysteine to phenylalanine, the CDR3 has 12 residues. The CDR3 DNA has 36 bases and is translated from base 1. V and J are truncated by 5 bases and 7 bases respectively, leaving an intervening sequence of 11 bases. For CDR1 and CDR2, the germline V gene lists SGHVS and FNYEAQ.

The chain is made from TRBV7-6 and TRBJ2-5, with an unclear D gene assignment. The TCR sequence derives from a man aged 18 to 29 with type 1 diabetes. Material for sequencing was central memory CD4+ T cells from blood. The DNA is as follows: TGTGCCAGCAGCCCCCTCTCAGGGACCCAGTACTTC. This translates into CASSPLSGTQYF.